Below, 14 T cell receptor beta chains from the same sample are listed, as sequenced in a study of blood T cell repertoires in COVID-19. Assay: immunoSEQ multiplex PCR; the TCRdb copy retains only in-frame clones and omits some. This sample has roughly 300,000 clones; 80% to 90% occur once, and the top ten carry 3.5% to 5%. Sequencing was performed on PBMCs or T cells enriched from blood (not recorded which). The source of these receptors is a man in his thirties or forties who had recovered from COVID-19.

CDR3 sequence: CASSSRAGNYGYTF. The CDR3 nucleotides read TGTGCCAGCAGTTCCCGGGCGGGTAACTATGGCTACACCTTC. This chain joins TRBV2 and TRBJ1-2; no definite D call. The germline V and J ends were trimmed by 5 bases and 1 base, with 11 bases remaining between them. CDR1 and CDR2 (germline): SNHLY, FYNNEI. This CDR3 comprises 14 residues.

The chain uses TRBV30 and TRBJ1-2, with a tentative D call TRBD1 (5 bases). The CDR3 consists of 16 residues. The V gene lost 1 base and the J gene lost 6 bases, with 21 bases spanning the gap. Germline CDR1 and CDR2: GTSNPN and SVGIG (reference sequence). For the CDR3, the DNA is TGTGCCTGGAGTGGCTCGGCGGCAGGGAAAGAAGATGGCTACACCTTC. Protein: CAWSGSAAGKEDGYTF.

The rearrangement links TRBV5-8 to TRBJ2-3, with TRBD2 identical over 10 bases. Germline CDR1 SGHTS, CDR2 YDEGEE. CDR3 length equals 16 residues. V was pared by 4 bases and J by 0 bases, with 5 bases of the junction left unmatched. Written as DNA, the CDR3 is TGTGCCAGCAGCCATAGGACTAGCGGAAGCACAGATACGCAGTATTTT. Its translation is CASSHRTSGSTDTQYF.

This clone was seen a single time. V usage is TRBV4-1 and J usage is TRBJ1-6, with 11 nucleotides matching TRBD1. Germline trimming cut 4 bases from V and 8 bases from J; bases unmatched to any gene: 4. CDR1 MGHRA and CDR2 YSYEKL come from the germline V gene. CDR3 length: 15 amino acids. The CDR3 reads CASSPGQGGDSPLHF. CDR3 sequence (DNA): TGCGCCAGCAGCCCGGGACAGGGGGGGGATTCACCCCTCCACTTT.

The chain uses TRBV28 and TRBJ2-2; 10 nucleotides agree with TRBD2. The ends lost 3 bases at V and 4 bases at J; junction bases unmatched: 8. There are 17 residues in the CDR3. Germline CDR1 and CDR2: MDHEN and SYDVKM. This CDR3 is CASSLPSAGGSTGELFF. CDR3 nucleotides: TGTGCCAGCAGTTTGCCCTCAGCGGGGGGGTCCACCGGGGAGCTGTTTTTT.

The V and J genes are TRBV18 and TRBJ2-7; D uncertain. The germline gives CDR1 KGHSH, CDR2 LQKENI. This CDR3 spans 12 amino acids. V was cut by 6 bases and J by 6 bases, with 12 bases left in between. The CDR3 nucleotides are TGTGCCAGCTCCCCATCCTCCCCCGAGCAGTACTTC. It yields the protein CASSPSSPEQYF.

The genes are TRBV30 and TRBJ2-7; D may be TRBD1 (5 bases). Looked up from germline, CDR1 is GTSNPN and CDR2 is SVGIG (reference sequence). CDR3 length: 13 residues. Trimming took 8 bases from V and 0 from J, leaving 14 bases between them. CDR3 nucleotide sequence: TGTGCCGTCGACAGACAGAGCTCCTACGAGCAGTACTTC. This translates into CAVDRQSSYEQYF.

The chain joins TRBV5-8 to TRBJ2-5; 14 bases are a match to TRBD2. CDR1 SGHTS and CDR2 YDEGEE come from the germline V gene. CDR3 size: 16 residues. The trim removed 4 bases at V and 5 bases at J, leaving 7 bases unmatched. The CDR3 DNA sequence: TGTGCCAGCAGCCCGGGACTAGCGGGAGTAGGGGAGACCCAGTACTTC. Translating it yields CASSPGLAGVGETQYF.

J is TRBJ1-5 and V is TRBV6-5, with unresolved D. CDR3 size: 14 residues. Germline CDR1 is MNHEY and CDR2 is SVGAGI. The V gene lost 6 bases and the J gene lost 6 bases, with 15 bases spanning the gap. CDR3 loop: CASRGSGHSQPQHF. The DNA for the CDR3 is TGTGCCAGCAGAGGGAGCGGGCACAGTCAGCCCCAGCATTTT.

The genes are TRBV24-1 and TRBJ2-5, with TRBD1 matching over 7 bases. From germline, CDR1 is KGHDR and CDR2 SFDVKD. This CDR3 has 14 amino acids. V dropped 5 bases and J dropped 2; count of bases not matched to a gene: 4. Written as DNA, the CDR3 is TGTGCCACCAGTGGTCAGGGGGAACAAGAGACCCAGTACTTC. It translates to CATSGQGEQETQYF.

The sample holds a few counts of this clone. The V call is TRBV7-8, the J call TRBJ2-3, with D maybe TRBD1 (6 bases). The V gene's germline CDR1 is SGHVS and CDR2 FQNEAQ. The CDR3 spans 16 residues. Trimming took off 0 bases at V and 4 bases at J, with 14 bases between the two ends. The CDR3 loop is CASSLAYGGGSDTQYF. The DNA for the CDR3 is TGTGCCAGCAGCTTAGCCTATGGGGGCGGGTCAGATACGCAGTATTTT. Full variable domain (missing parts from reference TRBV7-8 and TRBJ2-3): GAGVSQSPRYKVAKRGQDVALRCDPISGHVSLFWYQQALGQGPEFLTYFQNEAQLDKSGLPSDRFFAERPEGSVSTLKIQRTQQEDSAVYLCASSLAYGGGSDTQYFGPGTRLTVL.

This clone has a handful of counts. V usage is TRBV29-1 and J usage is TRBJ2-7; weak D call: TRBD1 (6 bases). Trimming cost V 7 bases and J 4 bases, with 11 bases left between them. CDR1 SQVTM and CDR2 ANQGSEA come from the germline V gene. This CDR3 contains 11 residues. The CDR3 region is CSALDSYEQYF. CDR3 nucleotide sequence: TGCAGCGCCTTGGACAGTTACGAGCAGTACTTC.

This clone was observed once. The chain recombines TRBV11-2 with TRBJ2-7; 12 bases agree with TRBD2. This CDR3 is built from 15 residues. Germline V gene data show CDR1 as SGHAT and CDR2 as FQNNGV. The V and J ends lost 2 bases and 3 bases, in that order; junction bases with no gene match: 2. This chain's CDR3 is CASSLLAGGDYEQYF. DNA for the CDR3: TGTGCCAGCAGCTTACTAGCGGGGGGGGACTACGAGCAGTACTTC. Using reference TRBV11-2 and TRBJ2-7 for the parts outside the CDR3, the full variable domain is EAGVAQSPRYKIIEKRQSVAFWCNPISGHATLYWYQQILGQGPKLLIQFQNNGVVDDSQLPKDRFSAERLKGVDSTLKIQPAKLEDSAVYLCASSLLAGGDYEQYFGPGTRLTVT.

The chain combines TRBV11-3 with TRBJ2-3; 13 nucleotides match TRBD2. Germline assignment: CDR1 SGHNT and CDR2 YENEEA. V shed 5 bases, J shed 4 bases, and the junction held 6 bases outside the gene matches. This CDR3 spans 16 amino acids. The CDR3 reads CASSARTSGSSDTQYF. Here the CDR3 DNA reads TGTGCCAGCAGCGCCCGGACTAGCGGGAGCTCAGATACGCAGTATTTT.